The clone carrying this T cell receptor beta chain appeared many times. Its antigen is as yet unknown. Time point: newly diagnosed GD, antithyroid drugs for less than 3 months. The authors made the TCR library using RNA they extracted from PBMCs. This record belongs to a study of regulatory T cells in long-lasting Graves disease. Arm-PCR with iRepertoire HTBI primers amplified the CDR3 regions for these TCR beta libraries. Using its own MiXCR run on the multiplex PCR reads, TCRdb lists one record per CDR3 protein. Among approximately 560,000 distinct CDR3 sequences listed, around 16% were seen once. Study-wide findings and caveats: Public clonotype sharing was higher in persistent than newly diagnosed patients.

The same data also went into a second study, on T cells in Graves' hyperthyroidism and ophthalmopathy. That work adds: HTBI primers were the set used in a first-round RT-PCR of the TCR CDR3.

The sample in question was peripheral blood mononuclear cells (PBMCs), obtained at new diagnosis, from a patient treated with antithyroid drugs. The receptor was isolated from a man in his late teens or twenties with Graves disease.

CDR3 region: CASSPSTDRVKTEAFF. The CDR3 DNA follows: TGTGCCAGCAGTCCATCCACTGACAGGGTAAAGACTGAAGCTTTCTTT. This rearrangement joins TRBV25-1 to TRBJ1-1; 7 bases match TRBD1. Trimming took 5 bases from V and 5 from J; bases not matched to a gene: 14. Germline V lookup: CDR1 MGHDK, CDR2 SYGVNS. There are 16 residues in the CDR3.